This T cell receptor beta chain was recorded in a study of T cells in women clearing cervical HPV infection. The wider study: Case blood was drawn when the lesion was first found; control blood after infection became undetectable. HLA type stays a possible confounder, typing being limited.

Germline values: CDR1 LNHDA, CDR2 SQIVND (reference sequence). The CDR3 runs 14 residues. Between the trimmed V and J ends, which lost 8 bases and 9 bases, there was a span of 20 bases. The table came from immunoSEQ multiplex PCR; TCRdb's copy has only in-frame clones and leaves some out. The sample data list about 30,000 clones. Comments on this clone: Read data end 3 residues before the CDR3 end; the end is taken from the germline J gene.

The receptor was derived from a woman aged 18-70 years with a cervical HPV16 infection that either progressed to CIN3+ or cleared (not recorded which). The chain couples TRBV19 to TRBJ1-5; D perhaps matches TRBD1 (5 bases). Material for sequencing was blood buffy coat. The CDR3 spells CASSPGGLGWPQHF. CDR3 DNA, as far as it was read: TGTGCCAGTTCCCCCGGGGGACTGGGATGGCCC.